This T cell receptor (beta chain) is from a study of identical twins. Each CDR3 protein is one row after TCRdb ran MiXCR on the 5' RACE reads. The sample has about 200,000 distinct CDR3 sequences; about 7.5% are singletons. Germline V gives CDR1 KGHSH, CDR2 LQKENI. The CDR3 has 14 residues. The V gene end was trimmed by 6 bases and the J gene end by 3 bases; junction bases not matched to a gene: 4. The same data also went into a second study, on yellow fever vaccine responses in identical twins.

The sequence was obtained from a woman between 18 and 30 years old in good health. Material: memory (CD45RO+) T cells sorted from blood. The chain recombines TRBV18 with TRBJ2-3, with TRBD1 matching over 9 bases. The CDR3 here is CASSGQGKTDTQYF. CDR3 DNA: TGTGCCAGCTCCGGACAGGGGAAGACAGATACGCAGTATTTT.